The rows below give T cell receptor beta chains drawn from one sample of a study of radiotherapy plus CTLA-4 blockade in lung cancer. Sequencing was performed with immunoSEQ multiplex PCR; in TCRdb, only in-frame clones are kept and a portion is missing. Of 89,000 or so clones listed, around 86% were seen once; the top ten hold approximately 3.7%. Source: peripheral blood, taken from a patient treated with radiotherapy plus ipilimumab. All receptors come from a human donor with non-small cell lung cancer who had a partial response to radiotherapy plus ipilimumab. CDR3s include the opening cysteine and the closing phenylalanine or tryptophan. The D gene is left open where the match is weak. Rows may omit the clone size; those that give it use once, few, many or a size class.

D gene	clone size	V gene	J gene	CDR3 protein	CDR3 DNA
-	-	TRBV6-5	TRBJ1-1	CASSSQGNTEAFF	TGTGCCAGCAGTTCACAGGGTAACACTGAAGCTTTCTTT
-	few	TRBV27	TRBJ2-1	CASSLIGDSSSNEQFF	TGTGCCAGCAGTTTAATTGGGGACTCCTCCTCCAATGAGCAGTTCTTC
TRBD2	-	TRBV19	TRBJ2-7	CASSLRRTSGSYEQYF	TGTGCCAGTAGCCTTCGTCGGACTAGCGGTTCCTACGAGCAGTACTTC
TRBD1	few	TRBV18	TRBJ2-2	CASSPFKVDRGNTGELFF	TGTGCCAGCTCACCGTTCAAGGTGGACAGGGGCAACACCGGGGAGCTGTTTTTT
-	-	TRBV5-4	TRBJ2-2	CASSPTLSANTGELFF	TGTGCCAGCAGCCCAACTCTATCCGCGAACACCGGGGAGCTGTTTTTT
TRBD2	-	TRBV9	TRBJ2-6	CASSKRTSGGLSGANVLTF	TGTGCCAGCAGCAAACGGACTAGCGGGGGCTTGTCTGGGGCCAACGTCCTGACTTTC
TRBD1	-	TRBV6-4	TRBJ1-5	CASSYRGNQPQHF	TGTGCCAGCAGTTACAGGGGAAATCAGCCCCAGCATTTT
-	-	TRBV5-1	TRBJ2-2	CASSLGGQGSTGELFF	TGCGCCAGCAGCTTGGGGGGTCAGGGCAGCACCGGGGAGCTGTTTTTT
TRBD1	-	TRBV28	TRBJ2-7	CASARQGSSYEQYF	TGTGCCAGCGCAAGACAGGGGAGCTCCTACGAGCAGTACTTC
TRBD2	-	TRBV4-2	TRBJ2-2	CASSPGTSGSLGTGELFF	TGTGCCAGCAGCCCCGGGACTAGCGGGAGTCTGGGCACCGGGGAGCTGTTTTTT
-	-	TRBV2	TRBJ1-5	CASSSGGGNNQPQHF	TGTGCCAGCAGTTCCGGGGGAGGAAACAATCAGCCCCAGCATTTT
-	-	TRBV5-1	TRBJ1-4	CASKSGGANEKLFF	TGCGCCAGCAAGTCTGGGGGCGCTAATGAAAAACTGTTTTTT
TRBD2	-	TRBV5-4	TRBJ2-7	CASSRRTSGSYEQYF	TGTGCCAGCAGCCGACGGACTAGCGGGAGCTACGAGCAGTACTTC